This entry features one T cell receptor (beta chain) sequence. Its antigen is undetermined. This CDR3 spans 12 amino acids. Between the trimmed V and J ends, which lost 2 bases and 4 bases, there was a span of 5 bases. From germline, CDR1 is ENHRY and CDR2 SYGVKD. Only in-frame clones appear in the TCRdb table, and some are missing; sequencing was by immunoSEQ multiplex PCR. The table has about 50,000 clones, about 79% seen once. These data originate in a study of fetal regulatory T cell absence and autoimmunity. Study findings and constraints: Some top pancreas TCR clones were over 85-fold enriched versus cord blood. Pancreas and cord blood did not differ much in TRB family usage.

The material sequenced was cord blood. The clonotype originates from a newborn boy with IPEX syndrome. This chain joins TRBV10-3 and TRBJ2-5, with D unclear. CDR3 protein: CAISEQRETQYF. CDR3 in DNA: TGTGCCATCAGTGAGCAACGAGAGACCCAGTACTTC.